This T cell receptor beta chain was sequenced for a study of metastatic and nonmetastatic thyroid tumors. Across the study: The study looked at repertoires side by side in blood and in tumor or nodule tissue from malignant and benign thyroid patients. Whole-study results and caveats: According to reports, the diversity of TCR beta was significantly higher in malignant thyroid tumors than in benign nodules, and this held in both blood and tumor samples.

This CDR3 is built from 15 residues. Germline V gene lookup returns CDR1 MNHNS and CDR2 SASEGT. Prior to thyroid surgery, none of the patients had received any treatment. This clone came up many times. Its matching antigen is unknown. Its ends do not fully match the called genes, so a read error is possible. Original processing methods: Variation in CDR3 across clinicopathological groups served as the basis for constructing a distant-metastasis classifier in papillary thyroid cancer. Using MiXCR, TCRdb reanalyzed the PCR reads. TCRdb's processing, not the study's, gives the V and J calls here. The table has around 23,000 clones, 26% seen once; the top ten hold around 19%.

The J gene is TRBJ2-5, the V gene TRBV6-1, with D perhaps matching TRBD1 (6 bases). Sequenced input: blood. This TCR was sampled from a male donor with papillary thyroid cancer or a benign thyroid nodule (not recorded which). Some clones in this sample may be carry-over from other donors' samples. CDR3 protein: CASSESQGTATTQYF. The DNA of the CDR3 is TGTGCCAGTAGTGAAAGTCAGGGGACCGCCACAACCCAGTACTTC.